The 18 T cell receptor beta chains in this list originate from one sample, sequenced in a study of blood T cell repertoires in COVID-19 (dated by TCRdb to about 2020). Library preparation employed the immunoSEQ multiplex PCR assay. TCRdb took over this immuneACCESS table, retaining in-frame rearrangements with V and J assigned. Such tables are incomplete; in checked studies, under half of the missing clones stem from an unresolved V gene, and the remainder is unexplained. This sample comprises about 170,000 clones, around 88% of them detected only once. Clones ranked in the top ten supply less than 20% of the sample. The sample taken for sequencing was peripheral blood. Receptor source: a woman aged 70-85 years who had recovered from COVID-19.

This CDR3 is CASSFGGRALYEQYF. The CDR3 coding sequence is TGTGCCAGCAGCTTCGGCGGGAGGGCCCTGTACGAGCAGTACTTC. The chain is built from TRBV5-6 and TRBJ2-7, with 9 nucleotides matching TRBD2. CDR1 is SGHDT, CDR2 YYEEEE, per germline. After removal of 2 bases from V and 4 bases from J, the junction contained 7 bases not matched to a gene. The CDR3 has 15 residues.

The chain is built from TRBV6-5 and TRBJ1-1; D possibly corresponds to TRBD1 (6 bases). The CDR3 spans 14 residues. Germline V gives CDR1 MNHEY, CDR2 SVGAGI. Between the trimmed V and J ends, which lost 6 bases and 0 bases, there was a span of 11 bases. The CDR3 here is CASRWDTMNTEAFF. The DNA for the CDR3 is TGTGCCAGCAGGTGGGACACCATGAACACTGAAGCTTTCTTT.

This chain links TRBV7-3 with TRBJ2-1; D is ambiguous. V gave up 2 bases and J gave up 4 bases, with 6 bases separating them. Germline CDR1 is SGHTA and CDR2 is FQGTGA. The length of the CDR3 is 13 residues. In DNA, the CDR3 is TGTGCCAGCAGCTTATCGGGTTACAATGAGCAGTTCTTC. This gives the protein CASSLSGYNEQFF.

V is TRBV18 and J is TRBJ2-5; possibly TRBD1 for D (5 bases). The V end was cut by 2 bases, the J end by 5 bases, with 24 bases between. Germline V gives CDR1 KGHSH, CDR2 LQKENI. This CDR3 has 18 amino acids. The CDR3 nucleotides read TGTGCCAGCTCACCAGGGTCCCGGACCCCAGGGTGGCAGGAGACCCAGTACTTC. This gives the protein CASSPGSRTPGWQETQYF.

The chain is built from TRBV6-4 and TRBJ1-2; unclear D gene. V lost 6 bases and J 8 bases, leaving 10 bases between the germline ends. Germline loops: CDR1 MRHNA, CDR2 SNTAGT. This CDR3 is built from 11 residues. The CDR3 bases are TGTGCCAGCAGGGGAGTGGGCGGCTACACCTTC. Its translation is CASRGVGGYTF.

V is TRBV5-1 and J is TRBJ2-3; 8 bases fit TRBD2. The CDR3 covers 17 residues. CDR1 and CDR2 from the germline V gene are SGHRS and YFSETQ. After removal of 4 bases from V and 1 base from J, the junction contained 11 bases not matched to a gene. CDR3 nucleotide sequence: TGCGCCAGCAGCGCCGATCGACTAGCGATGGGCACAGATACGCAGTATTTT. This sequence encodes CASSADRLAMGTDTQYF.

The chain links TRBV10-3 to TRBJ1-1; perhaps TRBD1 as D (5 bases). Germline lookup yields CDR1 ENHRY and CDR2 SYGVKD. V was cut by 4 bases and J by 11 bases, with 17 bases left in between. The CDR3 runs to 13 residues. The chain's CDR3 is CAISAPGDPGAFF. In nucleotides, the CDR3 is TGTGCCATCAGTGCCCCGGGGGACCCCGGGGCTTTCTTT.

The CDR3 sequence: CASSPPLADPSYEQYF. CDR3 DNA: TGTGCCAGCTCACCACCCCTAGCGGACCCCTCCTACGAGCAGTACTTC. The chain uses TRBV18 and TRBJ2-7, with 7 bases lining up with TRBD2. Germline CDR1 is KGHSH and CDR2 is LQKENI. Trimming at V came to 0 bases and at J to 0 bases, leaving 5 bases not matched to a gene. The CDR3 is 16 amino acids. Together with reference TRBV18 and TRBJ2-7, the CDR3 gives the full variable domain: NAGVMQNPRHLVRRRGQEARLRCSPMKGHSHVYWYRQLPEEGLKFMVYLQKENIIDESGMPKERFSAEFPKEGPSILRIQQVVRGDSAAYFCASSPPLADPSYEQYFGPGTRLTVT.

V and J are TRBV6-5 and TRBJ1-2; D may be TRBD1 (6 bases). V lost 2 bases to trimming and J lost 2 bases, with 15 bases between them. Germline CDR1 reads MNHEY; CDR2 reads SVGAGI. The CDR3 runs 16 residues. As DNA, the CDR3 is TGTGCCAGCAGTTACCCCCCTGGACAGCACAACTATGGCTACACCTTC. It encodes CASSYPPGQHNYGYTF.

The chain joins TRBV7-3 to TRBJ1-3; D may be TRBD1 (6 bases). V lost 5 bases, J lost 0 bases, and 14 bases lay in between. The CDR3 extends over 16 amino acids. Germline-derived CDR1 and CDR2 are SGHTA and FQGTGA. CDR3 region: CASSPPGHSSGNTIYF. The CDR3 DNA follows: TGTGCCAGCAGCCCCCCGGGACATTCCTCTGGAAACACCATATATTTT.

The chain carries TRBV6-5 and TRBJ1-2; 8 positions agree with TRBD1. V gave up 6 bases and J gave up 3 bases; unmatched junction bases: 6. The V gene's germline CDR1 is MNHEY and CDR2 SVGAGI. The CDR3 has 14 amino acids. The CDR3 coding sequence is TGTGCCAGCAGACCCGACAGGGGACACTATGGCTACACCTTC. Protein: CASRPDRGHYGYTF.

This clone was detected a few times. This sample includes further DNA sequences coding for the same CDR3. The CDR3 reads CASSGQANTEAFF. The CDR3 DNA is TGTGCCAGCTCTGGGCAGGCGAACACTGAAGCTTTCTTT. The rearrangement joins TRBV18 to TRBJ1-1; D gene uncertain. Looked up from germline, CDR1 is KGHSH and CDR2 is LQKENI. The CDR3 runs 13 residues. With 6 bases removed from V and 1 base from J, the gap between germline ends came to 9 bases.

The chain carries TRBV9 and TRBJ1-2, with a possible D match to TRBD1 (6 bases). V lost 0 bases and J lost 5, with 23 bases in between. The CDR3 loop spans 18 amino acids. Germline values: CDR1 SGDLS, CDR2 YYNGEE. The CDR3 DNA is TGTGCCAGCAGCGTAGACCCACAGGGTAGGCCGTATTGGTATGGCTACACCTTC. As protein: CASSVDPQGRPYWYGYTF. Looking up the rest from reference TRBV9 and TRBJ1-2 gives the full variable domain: DSGVTQTPKHLITATGQRVTLRCSPRSGDLSVYWYQQSLDQGLQFLIQYYNGEERAKGNILERFSAQQFPDLHSELNLSSLELGDSALYFCASSVDPQGRPYWYGYTFGSGTRLTVV.

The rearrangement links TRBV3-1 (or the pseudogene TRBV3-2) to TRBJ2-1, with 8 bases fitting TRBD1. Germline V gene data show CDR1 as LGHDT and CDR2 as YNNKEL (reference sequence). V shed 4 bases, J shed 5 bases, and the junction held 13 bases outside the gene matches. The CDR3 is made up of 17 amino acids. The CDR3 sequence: CASSPPAGKDRDNEQFF. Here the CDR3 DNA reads TGTGCCAGCAGCCCCCCCGCAGGGAAGGACAGGGACAATGAGCAGTTCTTC.

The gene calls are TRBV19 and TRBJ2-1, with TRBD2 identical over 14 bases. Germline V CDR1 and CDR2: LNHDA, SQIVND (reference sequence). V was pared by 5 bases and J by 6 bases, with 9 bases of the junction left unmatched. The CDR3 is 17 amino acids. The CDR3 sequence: CASSPLGLAGDSNEQFF. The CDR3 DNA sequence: TGTGCCAGTAGTCCCTTGGGACTAGCGGGGGACTCCAATGAGCAGTTCTTC.

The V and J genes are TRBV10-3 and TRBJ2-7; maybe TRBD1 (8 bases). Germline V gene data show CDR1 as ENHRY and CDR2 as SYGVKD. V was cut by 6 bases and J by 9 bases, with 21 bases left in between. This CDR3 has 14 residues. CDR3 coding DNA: TGTGCCATCAGCGCAGACAGGGGAGGGTCGGGGCAGTACTTC. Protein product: CAISADRGGSGQYF.

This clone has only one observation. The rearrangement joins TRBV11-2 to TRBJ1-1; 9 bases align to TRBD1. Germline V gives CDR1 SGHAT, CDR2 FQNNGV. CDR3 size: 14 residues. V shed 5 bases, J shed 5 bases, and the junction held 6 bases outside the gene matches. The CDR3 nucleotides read TGTGCCAGCAGCCCTAGACAGGGGGGGACTGAAGCTTTCTTT. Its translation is CASSPRQGGTEAFF.

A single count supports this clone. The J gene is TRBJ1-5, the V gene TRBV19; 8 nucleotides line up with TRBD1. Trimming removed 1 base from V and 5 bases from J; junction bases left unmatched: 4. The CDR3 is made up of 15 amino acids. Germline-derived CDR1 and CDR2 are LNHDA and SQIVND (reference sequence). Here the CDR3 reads CASSIVGQADQPQHF. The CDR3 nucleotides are TGTGCCAGTAGTATAGTGGGACAGGCGGATCAGCCCCAGCATTTT.